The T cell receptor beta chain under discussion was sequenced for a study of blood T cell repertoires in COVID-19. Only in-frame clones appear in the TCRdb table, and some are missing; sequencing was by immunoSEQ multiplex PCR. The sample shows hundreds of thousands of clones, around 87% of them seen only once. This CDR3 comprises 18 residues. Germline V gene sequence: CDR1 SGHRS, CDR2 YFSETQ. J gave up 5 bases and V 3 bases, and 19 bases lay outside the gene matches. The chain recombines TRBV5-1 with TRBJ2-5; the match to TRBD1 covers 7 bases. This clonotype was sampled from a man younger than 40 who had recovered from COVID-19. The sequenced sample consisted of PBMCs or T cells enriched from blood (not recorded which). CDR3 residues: CASSYVRTGQVALETQYF. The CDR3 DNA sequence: TGCGCCAGCAGCTATGTCCGGACAGGTCAGGTTGCCTTGGAGACCCAGTACTTC.